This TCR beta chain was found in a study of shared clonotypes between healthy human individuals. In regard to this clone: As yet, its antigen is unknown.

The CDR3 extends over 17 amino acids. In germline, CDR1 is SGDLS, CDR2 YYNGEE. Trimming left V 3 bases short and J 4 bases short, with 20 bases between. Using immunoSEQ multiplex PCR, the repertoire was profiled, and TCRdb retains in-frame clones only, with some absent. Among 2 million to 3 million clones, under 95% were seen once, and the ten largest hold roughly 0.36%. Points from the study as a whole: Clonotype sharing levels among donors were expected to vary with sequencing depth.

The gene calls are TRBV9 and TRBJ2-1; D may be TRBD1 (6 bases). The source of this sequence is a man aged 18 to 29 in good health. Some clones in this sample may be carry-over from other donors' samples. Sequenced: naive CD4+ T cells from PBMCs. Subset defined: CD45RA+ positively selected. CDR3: CASSATLMGTGYNEQFF. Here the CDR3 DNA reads TGTGCCAGCAGCGCCACGTTAATGGGTACAGGGTACAATGAGCAGTTCTTC.